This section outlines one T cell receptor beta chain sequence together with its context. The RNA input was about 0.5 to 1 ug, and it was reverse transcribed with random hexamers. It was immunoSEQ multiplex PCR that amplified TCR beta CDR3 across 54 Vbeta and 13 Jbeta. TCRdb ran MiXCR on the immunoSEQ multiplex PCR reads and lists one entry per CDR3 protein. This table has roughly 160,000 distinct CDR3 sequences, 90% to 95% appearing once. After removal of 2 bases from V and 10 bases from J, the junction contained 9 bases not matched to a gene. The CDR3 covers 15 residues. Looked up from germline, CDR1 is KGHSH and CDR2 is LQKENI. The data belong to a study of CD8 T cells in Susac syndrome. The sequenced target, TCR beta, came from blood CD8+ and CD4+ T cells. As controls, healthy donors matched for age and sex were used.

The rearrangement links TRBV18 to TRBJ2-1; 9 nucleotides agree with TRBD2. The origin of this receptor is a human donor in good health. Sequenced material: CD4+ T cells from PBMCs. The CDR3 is CASSPGRGGLGEQFF. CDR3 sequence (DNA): TGTGCCAGCTCACCAGGGCGGGGGGGCCTTGGAGAGCAGTTCTTC.